These 16 T cell receptor beta chains share one sample of origin, sequenced in a study of cytomegalovirus exposure and HLA in healthy donors. A multiplex PCR was run with 60 Vbeta primers and 13 Jbeta primers. TCRdb's table, derived via immunoSEQ multiplex PCR, lists solely in-frame clones and lacks some. The sample holds fewer than 250,000 clones; around 76% are singletons and the top ten take 0.63%. Material: PBMCs. These receptors all come from a man between 18 and 35 years old in good health and CMV-seronegative.

The chain uses TRBV2 and TRBJ2-7; 10 nucleotides match TRBD1. J was trimmed by 1 base and V by 4 bases; bases with no gene match: 4. Looked up from germline, CDR1 is SNHLY and CDR2 is FYNNEI. This CDR3 has 15 amino acids. CDR3: CASSGVGQGSYEQYF. In DNA form, the CDR3 reads TGTGCCAGCAGTGGCGTGGGACAGGGGTCCTACGAGCAGTACTTC.

V is TRBV4-1 and J is TRBJ2-1, with TRBD1 identical over 12 bases. The CDR3 covers 15 residues. Trimming cost V 5 bases and J 8 bases; bases outside gene matches: 7. From germline, CDR1 is MGHRA and CDR2 YSYEKL. The chain's CDR3 is CASSSWDRGQDEQFF. DNA for the CDR3: TGCGCCAGCAGCTCCTGGGACAGGGGGCAGGATGAGCAGTTCTTC.

To note about this clone: One end of the junction varies from germline; a read error may be responsible. The V and J genes are TRBV16 and TRBJ1-5, with 9 bases fitting TRBD1. The CDR3 spans 16 residues. Germline loops: CDR1 KGHSY, CDR2 FQNENV. CDR3 DNA sequence: TGTGCCAGCAGCCACGCCCCGGGACAGGGCAACCAGCCCCAGCATTTT. Translation gives CASSHAPGQGNQPQHF.

The CDR3 here is CSVEGRVSDTQYF. In DNA, the CDR3 is TGCAGCGTTGAGGGCAGGGTATCAGATACGCAGTATTTT. J is TRBJ2-3 and V is TRBV29-1; weak D call: TRBD1 (5 bases). From germline, CDR1 is SQVTM and CDR2 ANQGSEA. The CDR3 covers 13 residues. V shed 3 bases and J shed 4 bases, with 11 bases lying between them.

The chain joins TRBV19 to TRBJ1-4; possibly TRBD1 for D (5 bases). The CDR3 covers 14 residues. Trimming stripped 5 bases from V and 8 bases from J, with 15 bases between. In germline, CDR1 is LNHDA, CDR2 SQIVND (reference sequence). Here the CDR3 DNA reads TGTGCCAGTAGTCCCCGGGGGGGAAAGGAAAAACTGTTTTTT. It is translated as CASSPRGGKEKLFF.

The V call is TRBV15, the J call TRBJ2-7, with 9 bases lining up with TRBD2. Trimming cost V 0 bases and J 4 bases; bases outside gene matches: 1. The CDR3 is 14 residues long. In germline, CDR1 is LNHNV, CDR2 YYDKDF (reference sequence). This CDR3 is CATSRDTSGYEQYF. CDR3 nucleotides: TGTGCCACCAGCAGAGATACTAGCGGGTACGAGCAGTACTTC. Looking up the rest from reference TRBV15 and TRBJ2-7 gives the full variable domain: DAMVIQNPRYQVTQFGKPVTLSCSQTLNHNVMYWYQQKSSQAPKLLFHYYDKDFNNEADTPDNFQSRRPNTSFCFLDIRSPGLGDTAMYLCATSRDTSGYEQYFGPGTRLTVT.

The chain carries TRBV18 and TRBJ2-2, with 11 nucleotides matching TRBD2. Germline V gene sequence: CDR1 KGHSH, CDR2 LQKENI. The CDR3 extends over 15 amino acids. Trimming took 3 bases from V and 6 from J; bases not matched to a gene: 3. The DNA for the CDR3 is TGTGCCAGCTCACCTGGGACTAGCGGAGCCGGGGAGCTGTTTTTT. Protein sequence: CASSPGTSGAGELFF.

Details on this clone: In the same sample, other DNA sequences code for this CDR3. V is TRBV7-9 and J is TRBJ1-2; TRBD1 matches 9 bases. Germline-derived CDR1 and CDR2 are SEHNR and FQNEAQ (reference sequence). J lost 3 bases, V lost 8 bases, and 7 bases had no gene match. The CDR3 extends over 14 amino acids. CDR3 in amino acids: CASQGQGIDYGYTF. CDR3 in DNA: TGTGCCAGCCAGGGACAGGGAATCGACTATGGCTACACCTTC.

CDR3 sequence: CASGIGLASDTQYF. CDR3 coding DNA: TGCGCCAGCGGTATTGGACTAGCGTCAGATACGCAGTATTTT. The chain employs TRBV5-1 and TRBJ2-3, with TRBD2 matching over 9 bases. The junction had 7 bases not matched to a gene; V was cut back by 7 bases and J by 4 bases. The germline V gene encodes CDR1 SGHRS and CDR2 YFSETQ. The CDR3 contains 14 residues.

This clone was counted a few times. The rearrangement links TRBV19 to TRBJ2-5; TRBD2 matches 9 bases. The CDR3 loop spans 14 amino acids. Germline CDR1 is LNHDA and CDR2 is SQIVND (reference sequence). V lost 5 bases, J lost 3 bases, and 4 bases stayed unmatched. The DNA for the CDR3 is TGTGCCAGTAGTCCGGGACTAGCCAAAGAGACCCAGTACTTC. It translates to CASSPGLAKETQYF.

This clone was seen a few times. V gene TRBV6-5 combines with J gene TRBJ1-1; D is uncertain. From germline, CDR1 is MNHEY and CDR2 SVGAGI. The CDR3 runs 15 residues. The ends were cut back, 0 bases at V and 0 bases at J, with 8 bases in the middle. The DNA for the CDR3 is TGTGCCAGCAGTTACTCGTTCAGTCTGAACACTGAAGCTTTCTTT. As protein: CASSYSFSLNTEAFF.

The count of this clone is one. The chain couples TRBV30 to TRBJ1-2; 8 bases align to TRBD1. The CDR3 totals 16 residues. Per germline, CDR1 GTSNPN and CDR2 SVGIG (reference sequence). V was pared by 5 bases and J by 4 bases, with 15 bases of the junction left unmatched. CDR3: CAWGRGQVRRRYGYTF. DNA for the CDR3: TGTGCCTGGGGTCGGGGACAGGTCCGGAGACGCTATGGCTACACCTTC.

This clone was seen more than once but under ten times. The chain combines TRBV27 with TRBJ2-7, with TRBD1 identical over 10 bases. The ends lost 4 bases at V and 6 bases at J; junction bases unmatched: 6. This CDR3 spans 14 amino acids. Per the germline V gene, CDR1 is MNHEY and CDR2 is SMNVEV (reference sequence). CDR3 amino acids: CASSSGQGVSEQYF. In DNA, the CDR3 is TGTGCCAGCAGTTCCGGACAGGGGGTTAGCGAGCAGTACTTC.

This clone was counted a single time. This rearrangement joins TRBV29-1 to TRBJ2-3, with unresolved D. V lost 2 bases and J 3 bases, leaving 9 bases between the germline ends. The CDR3 contains 13 residues. Looked up from germline, CDR1 is SQVTM and CDR2 is ANQGSEA. The CDR3 nucleotides read TGCAGCGTTGAATTTGAGAATACAGATACGCAGTATTTT. Amino acids: CSVEFENTDTQYF.

The rearrangement joins TRBV6-5 to TRBJ1-2; 12 bases match TRBD1. The CDR3 runs 14 residues. V was clipped by 4 bases and J by 7 bases; unmatched bases: 4. The germline gives CDR1 MNHEY, CDR2 SVGAGI. The CDR3, as DNA: TGTGCCAGCAGTTTGGGACAGGGGGCACCTGGCTACACCTTC. Encoded protein: CASSLGQGAPGYTF.

V usage is TRBV27 and J usage is TRBJ1-3, with 7 bases aligning to TRBD1. This CDR3 comprises 15 residues. Germline V gene lookup returns CDR1 MNHEY and CDR2 SMNVEV (reference sequence). Trimming removed 3 bases from V and 4 bases from J; junction bases left unmatched: 6. CDR3 in DNA: TGTGCCAGCAGTTTCACAGGGGACGACGGAAACACCATATATTTT. Protein product: CASSFTGDDGNTIYF.